The 31 T cell receptor beta chains presented below share a single source sample, sequenced in a study of monozygotic twins with inflammatory bowel disease. From its re-call of the 5' RACE reads, TCRdb lists each CDR3 protein once, without DNA. The repertoire shows some 90,000 distinct CDR3 sequences; the top ten hold around 6.8%. Sequenced: blood. Every receptor here comes from a human donor with ulcerative colitis or Crohn's disease, or a healthy co-twin of an affected twin (not recorded which).

The chain employs TRBV5-1 and TRBJ2-1. The CDR3 extends over 15 amino acids. Germline CDR1 reads SGHRS; CDR2 reads YFSETQ. CDR3 sequence reads: CASSLEASSYNEQFF. Full variable domain (outside the CDR3, taken from reference TRBV5-1 and TRBJ2-1): KAGVTQTPRYLIKTRGQQVTLSCSPISGHRSVSWYQQTPGQGLQFLFEYFSETQRNKGNFPGRFSGRQFSNSRSEMNVSTLELGDSALYLCASSLEASSYNEQFFGPGTRLTVL.

The chain couples TRBV5-5 to TRBJ2-5; lacking DNA, the TRBD1 call made by TCRdb goes unchecked. Germline assignment: CDR1 SGHKS and CDR2 YYEKEE (reference sequence). CDR3 size: 16 residues. The CDR3 sequence: CASSLGWGGAQETQYF.

This chain uses TRBV7-9 with TRBJ2-1; the D call of TRBD2 rests on TCRdb alone, since no DNA is present to check it. The CDR3 consists of 16 residues. Germline V lookup: CDR1 SEHNR, CDR2 FQNEAQ (reference sequence). The CDR3 sequence: CASSLDSAGVYNEQFF.

The gene calls are TRBV7-8 and TRBJ1-4; the TCRdb D gene call, TRBD1, has no DNA to confirm it. In germline, CDR1 is SGHVS, CDR2 FQNEAQ. CDR3 size: 17 residues. This chain's CDR3 is CASSWDRGATTNEKLFF.

V gene TRBV7-8 combines with J gene TRBJ1-1. Looked up from germline, CDR1 is SGHVS and CDR2 is FQNEAQ. CDR3 length: 14 amino acids. The CDR3 loop is CASSLYSMNTEAFF.

This rearrangement joins TRBV5-1 to TRBJ2-6; the D gene TCRdb calls, TRBD1, cannot be checked with no DNA. Germline V lookup: CDR1 SGHRS, CDR2 YFSETQ. The CDR3 has 15 amino acids. This CDR3 is CASSPGQAGTNVLTF.

The J gene is TRBJ1-5, the V gene TRBV12-3 or TRBV12-4. CDR3 length equals 15 residues. This CDR3 reads CASSFSLGGNQPQHF.

The chain uses TRBV5-1 and TRBJ2-7; TCRdb calls TRBD2, which cannot be checked without DNA. The germline gives CDR1 SGHRS, CDR2 YFSETQ. The CDR3 covers 16 residues. The CDR3 sequence: CASSPFRAGSSYEQYF.

This sequence joins TRBV5-1 and TRBJ2-3. The CDR3 extends over 14 amino acids. Germline values: CDR1 SGHRS, CDR2 YFSETQ. The CDR3 sequence: CASSSSGVPDTQYF.

The J gene is TRBJ2-2, the V gene TRBV11-2; with no DNA, the TCRdb D assignment of TRBD2 cannot be verified. CDR1 and CDR2 (germline): SGHAT, FQNNGV. The length of the CDR3 is 15 residues. The CDR3 spells CASSPGTSNTGELFF. The full variable domain, in which reference TRBV11-2 and TRBJ2-2 provide the parts outside the CDR3, is EAGVAQSPRYKIIEKRQSVAFWCNPISGHATLYWYQQILGQGPKLLIQFQNNGVVDDSQLPKDRFSAERLKGVDSTLKIQPAKLEDSAVYLCASSPGTSNTGELFFGEGSRLTVL.

The chain is built from TRBV24-1 and TRBJ2-2. The CDR3 length is 12 residues. Germline values: CDR1 KGHDR, CDR2 SFDVKD. The CDR3 spells CATSDWTGELFF.

This chain uses TRBV4-1 with TRBJ2-1; TCRdb gives TRBD2 as the D gene, but with no DNA this cannot be confirmed. CDR1 is MGHRA and CDR2 is YSYEKL in the germline V gene. This CDR3 is built from 18 residues. CDR3 sequence: CASSQKPSGGGARHEQFF.

The genes are TRBV5-4 and TRBJ1-1; TCRdb's assignment of TRBD1 cannot be checked, as there is no DNA. The CDR3 is 14 residues long. From germline, CDR1 is SGHNT and CDR2 YYREEE (reference sequence). The CDR3 loop reads CASSFMGANTEAFF.

CDR3 sequence reads: CASSFPGNSGEQYF. V is TRBV12-3 or TRBV12-4 and J is TRBJ2-7; TCRdb reports TRBD1, a call that lacks DNA to check it against. The CDR3 loop spans 14 amino acids.

This chain connects TRBV7-9 to TRBJ2-7. Germline CDR1 reads SEHNR; CDR2 reads FQNEAQ (reference sequence). This CDR3 is 13 amino acids long. The CDR3 loop is CASSYAINYEQYF.

This chain uses TRBV5-8 with TRBJ2-1; as DNA is missing, the TRBD1 call by TCRdb cannot be tested. The CDR3 extends over 16 amino acids. CDR1 is SGHTS and CDR2 is YDEGEE in the germline V gene. The CDR3 is CASSSYEGATYNEQFF.

This chain uses TRBV7-2 with TRBJ2-2; TCRdb's D call, TRBD1, is unchecked because there is no DNA. Looked up from germline, CDR1 is SGHTA and CDR2 is FQGNSA. The CDR3 totals 13 residues. This CDR3 reads CASSLKGAGELFF.

The V call is TRBV20-1, the J call TRBJ2-3; there is no DNA to check the TCRdb D call of TRBD2. Germline CDR1 DFQATT, CDR2 SNEGSKA (reference sequence). This CDR3 has 18 amino acids. The CDR3 loop reads CSANGAAGGHGSTDTQYF.

V is TRBV14 and J is TRBJ2-2; the D call from TCRdb, TRBD1, cannot be confirmed without DNA. Looked up from germline, CDR1 is SGHDN and CDR2 is FVKESK. This CDR3 is 14 amino acids long. The CDR3 reads CASSQVQGAGELFF.

The chain recombines TRBV5-1 with TRBJ2-7; TCRdb proposes TRBD1, but this gene call is untestable without DNA. In germline, CDR1 is SGHRS, CDR2 YFSETQ. This CDR3 spans 15 amino acids. The CDR3 sequence: CASSLATGRQYEQYF.

The chain links TRBV7-8 to TRBJ1-4; TCRdb's D call, TRBD1, is unchecked because there is no DNA. The germline V gene encodes CDR1 SGHVS and CDR2 FQNEAQ. This CDR3 spans 16 amino acids. The CDR3: CASSFRGPSTNEKLFF. Combining the CDR3 with reference TRBV7-8 and TRBJ1-4 gives the whole variable domain GAGVSQSPRYKVAKRGQDVALRCDPISGHVSLFWYQQALGQGPEFLTYFQNEAQLDKSGLPSDRFFAERPEGSVSTLKIQRTQQEDSAVYLCASSFRGPSTNEKLFFGSGTQLSVL.

The chain links TRBV5-1 to TRBJ2-1; the D call of TRBD1 rests on TCRdb alone, since no DNA is present to check it. Germline V gene data show CDR1 as SGHRS and CDR2 as YFSETQ. The CDR3 is made up of 17 amino acids. Here the CDR3 reads CASSPIPRDRGRWEQFF.

The rearrangement links TRBV4-2 to TRBJ1-1. Germline assignment: CDR1 LGHNA and CDR2 YNFKEQ. This CDR3 comprises 16 residues. Here the CDR3 reads CASSRNGVDPAIEAFF.

V is TRBV7-2 and J is TRBJ2-5. Per the germline V gene, CDR1 is SGHTA and CDR2 is FQGNSA. The CDR3 totals 13 residues. CDR3 region: CASSLVSGETQYF.

V is TRBV5-1 and J is TRBJ2-5; TCRdb's D gene call, TRBD1, goes unchecked for lack of DNA. This CDR3 has 15 amino acids. CDR1 SGHRS and CDR2 YFSETQ come from the germline V gene. The CDR3 reads CASSLDTGGLETQYF.

The V gene is TRBV20-1, the J gene TRBJ1-6; the TRBD1 assignment by TCRdb is unverifiable without DNA. CDR1 and CDR2 from the germline V gene are DFQATT and SNEGSKA (reference sequence). This CDR3 comprises 18 residues. The CDR3 reads CSALIPGTPGSYNSPLHF.

V is TRBV11-2 and J is TRBJ2-1; TCRdb's D call, TRBD1, is unchecked because there is no DNA. The CDR3 totals 13 residues. Germline CDR1 and CDR2: SGHAT and FQNNGV. The CDR3 sequence is CASSGQGVGEQFF.

The genes are TRBV7-9 and TRBJ2-1; TCRdb names TRBD1, which stays unverified in the absence of DNA. CDR1 SEHNR and CDR2 FQNEAQ come from the germline V gene (reference sequence). This CDR3 is 15 amino acids long. This CDR3 is CASSRGALGGNEQFF. Full variable domain (remainder filled in from reference TRBV7-9 and TRBJ2-1): DTGVSQNPRHKITKRGQNVTFRCDPISEHNRLYWYRQTLGQGPEFLTYFQNEAQLEKSRLLSDRFSAERPKGSFSTLEIQRTEQGDSAMYLCASSRGALGGNEQFFGPGTRLTVL.

CDR3 in amino acids: CASSLGQGRNTEAFF. J is TRBJ1-1 and V is TRBV5-1; the D gene TCRdb calls, TRBD1, cannot be checked with no DNA. This CDR3 has 15 amino acids. Germline CDR1 reads SGHRS; CDR2 reads YFSETQ.

This rearrangement joins TRBV7-6 to TRBJ2-6; TCRdb reports TRBD1, a call that lacks DNA to check it against. Germline V lookup: CDR1 SGHVS, CDR2 FNYEAQ. This CDR3 is built from 14 residues. CDR3 amino acids: CASSLQGAANVLTF. Full variable domain (rest looked up from reference TRBV7-6 and TRBJ2-6): GAGVSQSPRYKVTKRGQDVALRCDPISGHVSLYWYRQALGQGPEFLTYFNYEAQQDKSGLPNDRFSAERPEGSISTLTIQRTEQRDSAMYRCASSLQGAANVLTFGAGSRLTVL.

V is TRBV5-1 and J is TRBJ2-1; TCRdb designates TRBD1, a call that cannot be tested without DNA. The germline V gene has CDR1 SGHRS and CDR2 YFSETQ. There are 13 residues in the CDR3. CDR3 in amino acids: CASRGVGTTEQFF.